This TCR beta chain is drawn from a study of tumor-infiltrating lymphocytes in primary liver carcinoma. Co-extraction of RNA and DNA was performed on 20-30 mg of unsorted bulk tissue. This CDR3 contains 22 residues. Germline CDR1 is MNHNY and CDR2 is SVGAGI (reference sequence). V gave up 7 bases and J gave up 6 bases, with 40 bases separating them. Researchers generated TCR beta cDNA from roughly 510 ng of total RNA, relying on a constant-region primer. Libraries of TCR beta came from three nested multiplex PCR rounds with slightly modified ARM-PCR. The study ran its first two PCR rounds for about 11 cycles each, using TRBV1-TRBV30 forward primers and a C-beta reverse primer. TCRdb redid the calling of the multiplex PCR reads with MiXCR, one entry per CDR3 protein. The table has approximately 99,000 distinct CDR3 sequences, almost 70% seen once.

The J gene is TRBJ2-1, the V gene TRBV6-6, with D perhaps TRBD1 or TRBD2 (8 bases each). The TCR was taken from a woman in her sixties or seventies with primary liver carcinoma and hepatitis B virus infection. Sequenced sample: liver tumor tissue from sampling region 5. Subset of the sample: tumor region T5, tumor centre. The CDR3 nucleotides are TGTGCCAGCATCAACCGGGACAGGAGAAGTAGCGGGAACCGATGGGGTATCAATGAGCAGTTCTTC. Translating gives CASINRDRRSSGNRWGINEQFF.